The clone carrying this T cell receptor (beta chain) occurred many times. The target antigen is unknown. Here immunoSEQ multiplex PCR was the method, and the copy in TCRdb shows in-frame clones only, minus some. The table lists fewer than 40,000 clones, no singletons, with 4.5% to 5% in the top ten. The data stem from a study of T cells after posttransplantation cyclophosphamide. CDR3 length equals 17 residues. Germline values: CDR1 ENHRY, CDR2 SYGVKD. After removal of 0 bases from V and 3 bases from J, the junction contained 8 bases not matched to a gene. Broader study findings: TRB clonality was highly associated with recipient CMV seropositivity and reactivation.

This TCR was recovered from a woman in her twenties or thirties in good health and a related stem cell transplant donor. Input material: PBMCs. The rearrangement links TRBV10-3 to TRBJ1-5; 7 nucleotides align to TRBD1. The CDR3 DNA reads as TGTGCCATCAGTGAGTCAAGGGGGCAGGCAAACAATCAGCCCCAGCATTTT. Translated: CAISESRGQANNQPQHF.